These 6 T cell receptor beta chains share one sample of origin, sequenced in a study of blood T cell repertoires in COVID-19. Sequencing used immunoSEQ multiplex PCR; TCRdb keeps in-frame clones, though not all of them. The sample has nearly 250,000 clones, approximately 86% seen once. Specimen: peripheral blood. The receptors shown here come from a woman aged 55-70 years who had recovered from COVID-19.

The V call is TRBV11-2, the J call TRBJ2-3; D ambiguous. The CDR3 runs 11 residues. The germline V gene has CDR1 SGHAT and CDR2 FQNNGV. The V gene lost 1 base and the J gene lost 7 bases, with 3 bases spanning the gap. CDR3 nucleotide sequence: TGTGCCAGCAGCTTAGTATATACGCAGTATTTT. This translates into CASSLVYTQYF.

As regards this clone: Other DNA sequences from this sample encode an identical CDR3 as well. CDR3 coding DNA: TGTGCCAGTAGTATTCGGGAGAACACTGAAGCTTTCTTT. It translates to CASSIRENTEAFF. The rearrangement uses TRBV19 and TRBJ1-1; no firm D call. Trimming removed 3 bases from V and 1 base from J, with 6 bases in between. The CDR3 contains 13 residues. From germline, CDR1 is LNHDA and CDR2 SQIVND (reference sequence). The whole variable domain, filled in from reference TRBV19 and TRBJ1-1, reads DGGITQSPKYLFRKEGQNVTLSCEQNLNHDAMYWYRQDPGQGLRLIYYSQIVNDFQKGDIAEGYSVSREKKESFPLTVTSAQKNPTAFYLCASSIRENTEAFFGQGTRLTVV.

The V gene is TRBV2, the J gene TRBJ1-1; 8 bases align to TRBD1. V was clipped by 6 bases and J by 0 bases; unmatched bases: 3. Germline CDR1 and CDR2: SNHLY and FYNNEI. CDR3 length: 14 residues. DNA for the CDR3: TGTGCCAGCAGCTCACAGGGGGTGAACACTGAAGCTTTCTTT. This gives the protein CASSSQGVNTEAFF.

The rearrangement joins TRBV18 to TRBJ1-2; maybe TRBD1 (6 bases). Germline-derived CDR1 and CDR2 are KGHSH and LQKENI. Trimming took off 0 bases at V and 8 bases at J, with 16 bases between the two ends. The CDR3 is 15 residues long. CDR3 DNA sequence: TGTGCCAGCTCACCACCATCGGGGGGCGCGACGGGCTACACCTTC. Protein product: CASSPPSGGATGYTF. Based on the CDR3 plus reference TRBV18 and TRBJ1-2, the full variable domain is NAGVMQNPRHLVRRRGQEARLRCSPMKGHSHVYWYRQLPEEGLKFMVYLQKENIIDESGMPKERFSAEFPKEGPSILRIQQVVRGDSAAYFCASSPPSGGATGYTFGSGTRLTVV.

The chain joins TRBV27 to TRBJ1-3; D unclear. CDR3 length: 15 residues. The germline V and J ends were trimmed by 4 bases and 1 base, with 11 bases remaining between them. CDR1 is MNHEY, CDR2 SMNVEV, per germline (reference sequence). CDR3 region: CASSSYGESGNTIYF. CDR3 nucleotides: TGTGCCAGCAGTTCCTACGGGGAATCTGGAAACACCATATATTTT.

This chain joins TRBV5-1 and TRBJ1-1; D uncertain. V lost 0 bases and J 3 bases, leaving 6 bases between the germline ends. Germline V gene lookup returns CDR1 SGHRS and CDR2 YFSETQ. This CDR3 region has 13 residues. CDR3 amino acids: CASSLVAYTEAFF. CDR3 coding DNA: TGCGCCAGCAGCTTGGTGGCCTACACTGAAGCTTTCTTT.